This T cell receptor beta chain was sequenced in a study of cytomegalovirus exposure and HLA in healthy donors. In its sample, this clone was seen a few times. The antigen is unknown. General study findings and limits: Specificity of a few CMV-associated chains for CMV antigens was verified in vitro. Most TCR sequences proved rare, with some public TCRs found in many donors.

Germline trimming cut 2 bases from V and 0 bases from J; bases unmatched to any gene: 1. CDR1 is SGHDT and CDR2 is YYEEEE in the germline V gene. This CDR3 has 14 residues. The PCR was carried out with 60 Vbeta primers and 13 Jbeta primers. Clones were read by immunoSEQ multiplex PCR, and TCRdb kept only the in-frame ones, dropping some. The data contain about 90,000 clones, around 71% of them singletons. This rearrangement joins TRBV5-6 to TRBJ2-7; the match to TRBD2 covers 8 bases. What was sequenced was PBMCs. This clonotype originated in a man aged 25-40 years in good health and CMV-seronegative. This CDR3 is CASSFAGGSYEQYF. The CDR3 DNA reads as TGTGCCAGCAGCTTTGCGGGAGGCTCCTACGAGCAGTACTTC. Drawing the rest from reference TRBV5-6 and TRBJ2-7, the complete variable domain is DAGVTQSPTHLIKTRGQQVTLRCSPKSGHDTVSWYQQALGQGPQFIFQYYEEEERQRGNFPDRFSGHQFPNYSSELNVNALLLGDSALYLCASSFAGGSYEQYFGPGTRLTVT.